This T cell receptor beta chain comes out of a study of Ad26.COV2.S vaccination and SARS-CoV-2 variants. This clone was observed once. What it binds is unknown. This CDR3 comprises 13 residues. Germline CDR1 SGDLS, CDR2 YYNGEE. V was pared by 0 bases and J by 8 bases, with 6 bases between. Study findings and constraints: The placebo group had lower spike-specific TCR breadth than the vaccine recipients did. Possibly, TCR breadth and depth analyses underestimated total T cell responses.

Specified treatment: over 15 received Ad26.COV2.S at low or high dose, single or two shots; a few received placebo; per-sample allocation not given. Sampling was performed 63 days after the first vaccine or placebo injection. The assay was immunoSEQ multiplex PCR, and TCRdb's table has in-frame clones only and misses some. The sample has 400,000 to 500,000 clones, 89% seen once. This chain links TRBV9 with TRBJ1-6, with D perhaps matching TRBD1 (5 bases). The clonotype was recovered from a person aged 18-60 years who received the Ad26.COV2.S COVID-19 vaccine or a placebo. Sequenced material: peripheral blood, taken in a trial of Ad26.COV2.S vaccine versus placebo. CDR3: CASSVVQDSPLHF. The CDR3 DNA sequence: TGTGCCAGCAGCGTAGTACAGGATTCACCCCTCCACTTT.